This is a list of T cell receptor beta chains from one sample in a study of shared clonotypes between healthy human individuals. The protocol was immunoSEQ multiplex PCR, while the TCRdb copy is restricted to in-frame clones and leaves out a portion. In the table there are over 750,000 clones, roughly 96% of which are singletons. Sequences were obtained from naive CD8+ T cells sorted from blood. The receptors here all came from a man younger than 45 in good health. CDR3s include the opening cysteine and the closing phenylalanine or tryptophan. A D gene is named only where the DNA matches it firmly. Not all rows give a size; the values are once, few, many and, for expanded clones, a class.

>TRBV29-1|TRBJ2-1|TRBD2|NA
CSVESLASGAYNEQFF
TGCAGCGTTGAATCTCTGGCTAGCGGGGCCTACAATGAGCAGTTCTTC
>TRBV4-2|TRBJ1-1|TRBD1|NA
CASSPQGGLNTEAFF
TGTGCCAGCAGCCCACAGGGGGGCCTGAACACTGAAGCTTTCTTT
>TRBV29-1|TRBJ2-7|NA|NA
CSVVVRSSYEQYF
TGCAGCGTTGTCGTGCGGAGCTCCTACGAGCAGTACTTC
>TRBV7-2|TRBJ2-3|NA|NA
CASSLEFDTQYF
TGTGCCAGCAGCTTAGAATTTGATACGCAGTATTTT
>TRBV30|TRBJ2-1|NA|NA
CAQDRVSYNEQFF
TGTGCCCAGGACAGAGTTTCCTACAATGAGCAGTTCTTC
>TRBV5-1|TRBJ1-1|NA|NA
CASSFPESTEAFF
TGCGCCAGCAGCTTCCCGGAGAGCACTGAAGCTTTCTTT
>TRBV5-4|TRBJ2-7|TRBD1|few
CASSTGTGAYEQYF
TGTGCCAGCAGCACAGGGACAGGGGCCTACGAGCAGTACTTC
>TRBV4-1|TRBJ2-7|NA|NA
CASSQEVAETYEQYF
TGCGCCAGCAGCCAAGAGGTAGCGGAGACCTACGAGCAGTACTTC
>TRBV27|TRBJ2-1|NA|NA
CASSSSRERYNEQFF
TGTGCCAGCAGCTCCTCCCGGGAACGTTACAATGAGCAGTTCTTC
>TRBV5-1|TRBJ2-7|NA|NA
CASRDGGVSYEQYF
TGCGCCAGCAGGGATGGAGGGGTGTCCTACGAGCAGTACTTC
>TRBV27|TRBJ2-1|NA|NA
CASRTGTYNEQFF
TGTGCCAGCAGGACAGGAACCTACAATGAGCAGTTCTTC
>TRBV30|TRBJ2-3|NA|NA
CVVELVSDTQYF
TGTGTAGTAGAATTGGTGTCGGATACGCAGTATTTT
>TRBV5-5|TRBJ1-2|NA|NA
CASSSLDGDGYTF
TGTGCCAGCAGCTCTCTGGATGGGGATGGCTACACCTTC
>TRBV6-6|TRBJ1-5|NA|NA
CASSPAGAGNQPQHF
TGTGCCAGCAGTCCCGCCGGGGCGGGCAATCAGCCCCAGCATTTT
>TRBV28|TRBJ2-1|NA|NA
CASSSGGTLYNEQFF
TGTGCCAGCAGCTCAGGGGGGACCCTCTACAATGAGCAGTTCTTC
>TRBV6-5|TRBJ2-3|NA|NA
CASKAGWSVVDTQYF
TGTGCCAGCAAGGCAGGGTGGTCGGTGGTGGATACGCAGTATTTT
>TRBV15|TRBJ1-1|NA|NA
CATSRWAENTEAFF
TGTGCCACCAGCAGGTGGGCAGAGAACACTGAAGCTTTCTTT
>TRBV10-2|TRBJ2-1|NA|few
CASSETGNEQFF
TGCGCCAGCAGTGAGACGGGCAATGAGCAGTTCTTC
>TRBV19|TRBJ1-1|TRBD1|NA
CASSINRGANTEAFF
TGTGCCAGTAGTATAAACAGGGGGGCCAACACTGAAGCTTTCTTT
>TRBV18|TRBJ2-1|NA|NA
CASSPDTSSYNEQFF
TGTGCCAGCTCACCGGACACGAGCTCCTACAATGAGCAGTTCTTC
>TRBV7-2|TRBJ1-1|NA|NA
CASSLVWGADTEAFF
TGTGCCAGCAGCTTAGTGTGGGGGGCTGACACTGAAGCTTTCTTT
>TRBV5-1|TRBJ2-3|NA|NA
CASNLEIARGGNGDTQYF
TGCGCCAGTAACCTTGAGATCGCGCGGGGCGGGAACGGAGATACGCAGTATTTT
>TRBV5-4|TRBJ2-7|TRBD1|NA
CASSSRDSSYEQYF
TGTGCCAGCAGCTCCCGGGACAGCTCCTACGAGCAGTACTTC
>TRBV9|TRBJ2-1|NA|once
CASSWNTLYNEQFF
TGTGCCAGCAGCTGGAATACGCTATACAATGAGCAGTTCTTC
>TRBV29-1|TRBJ2-3|TRBD2|NA
CSVVGGSTDTQYF
TGCAGCGTTGTGGGAGGGAGCACAGATACGCAGTATTTT